The table lists the clone carrying this T cell receptor beta chain with many counts. Its cognate antigen is unknown. The source material, RNA transcripts, was used to amplify TCR beta CDR3 regions. When the TCR CDR3 underwent first-round RT-PCR, the HTBI primer set was used. TCRdb itself ran the multiplex PCR reads through MiXCR, one entry per CDR3 protein. This sample has about half a million distinct CDR3 sequences, with less than 25% found just once. The data belong to a study of T cells in Graves' hyperthyroidism and ophthalmopathy. Study conclusions and caveats: Most clonotypes that expanded in the thyroid above 0.001 also showed up in blood.

Uncontrolled infection, other autoimmune disease, pregnancy or lactation excluded patients. Germline V gives CDR1 MNHEY, CDR2 SVGEGT. The junction had 7 bases not matched to a gene; V was cut back by 1 base and J by 4 bases. The CDR3 contains 17 residues. The TCR comes from a young man with Graves' hyperthyroidism. V gene TRBV6-2 or TRBV6-3 combines with J gene TRBJ2-6; TRBD1 matches 7 bases. The sample taken for sequencing was blood. This CDR3 is CASSYFGTATGANVLTF. For the CDR3, the DNA is TGTGCCAGCAGTTACTTTGGGACAGCGACAGGGGCCAACGTCCTGACTTTC.